This T cell receptor beta chain came from a study of shared clonotypes between healthy human individuals. The study, taken as a whole, reports: Memory subsets generally showed lower estimated richness than naive subsets.

CD45RO-negative, CCR7-positively selected cells formed the naive CD8 fraction, excluding terminally differentiated effector memory CD45RA+ cells. Germline V gene lookup returns CDR1 SGHAT and CDR2 FQDESV (reference sequence). V gave up 0 bases and J gave up 2 bases; unmatched junction bases: 11. The CDR3 is 19 residues long. The protocol was immunoSEQ multiplex PCR, while the TCRdb copy is restricted to in-frame clones and leaves out a portion. The sample holds around 610,000 clones, approximately 96% seen once. This clone was picked up one time. Its antigen is currently unknown. Sequences were obtained from naive CD8+ T cells sorted from blood. The sequence came from a woman in her twenties or thirties in good health. This chain connects TRBV11-1 to TRBJ2-7; 12 positions match TRBD2. The CDR3 sequence: CASSLARSLAGGGTYEQYF. The CDR3 DNA is TGTGCCAGCAGCTTAGCGCGGTCACTAGCGGGAGGCGGGACCTACGAGCAGTACTTC.